A single sample gave rise to the 24 T cell receptor beta chains below, sequenced in a study of T cells in women clearing cervical HPV infection. TCRdb keeps only in-frame clones here, not all; method: immunoSEQ multiplex PCR. Its table lists 25,000 to 35,000 clones. Material: blood buffy coat. The source is a woman aged 18 to 69 with a cervical HPV16 infection that either progressed to CIN3+ or cleared (not recorded which).

Note on this clone: The read gets to within 3 residues of the CDR3 end, and the germline J gene fills in the rest. The V gene is TRBV23-1, the J gene TRBJ1-2; D is ambiguous. TRBV23-1 is assigned to the ORF class and has an uncertain function. V lost 3 bases and J lost 5, with 19 bases in between. CDR3 length: 16 residues. The sequenced part of the CDR3 DNA is TGCGCCAGCAGTCATCGGAGGGCAGTCCTGGGTTATGGC. Translating it yields CASSHRRAVLGYG. The entire CDR3 sequence reads CASSHRRAVLGYGYTF.

Turning to this clone: Sequencing ends 3 residues short of the CDR3 end; the germline J gene provides the rest. The chain links TRBV6-1 to TRBJ2-5; D is unresolved. The germline V gene encodes CDR1 MNHNS and CDR2 SASEGT. Trimming took 4 bases from V and 5 from J, leaving 17 bases between them. This CDR3 contains 15 residues. The CDR3 reads CASSGPRLLAETQYF. CDR3 bases read: TGTGCCAGCAGTGGGCCCCGACTCCTTGCCGAGACC.

Points on this clone: The DNA ends 3 residues before the CDR3 does, and the rest of the CDR3 is filled in from the germline J gene. The chain carries TRBV6-1 and TRBJ1-1; weak D call: TRBD1 (5 bases). The CDR3 loop spans 14 amino acids. Germline CDR1 reads MNHNS; CDR2 reads SASEGT. V lost 3 bases and J lost 3, with 11 bases in between. This CDR3 reads CASSDGQGDTEAFF. CDR3 bases read: TGTGCCAGCAGTGATGGTCAGGGAGACACTGAA.

About this clone: The junction shows a germline mismatch at one end, possibly a read error. The read is 3 residues too short to cover the CDR3 end, so that end is filled in from the germline J gene. V usage is TRBV4-2 and J usage is TRBJ2-3; 7 nucleotides align to TRBD2. In germline, CDR1 is LGHNA, CDR2 YNFKEQ. The CDR3 length is 15 residues. CDR3 DNA (partial): TGCGCCAGCAGCCAAGATAGCGGGAGCACAGATACG. It translates to CASSQDSGSTDT. The full CDR3 protein is CASSQDSGSTDTQYF.

A word on this clone: The read stops 3 residues short of the end of the CDR3; the missing end is completed from the germline J gene. The rearrangement links TRBV19 to TRBJ2-1; TRBD1 is a possible D gene (5 bases). Germline CDR1 reads LNHDA; CDR2 reads SQIVND (reference sequence). V was pared by 3 bases and J by 5 bases, with 11 bases between. The CDR3 is 14 residues long. Here the CDR3 reads CASSIPRQNNEQFF. The sequenced part of the CDR3 DNA is TGTGCCAGTAGTATCCCCCGACAGAACAATGAG. Looking up the rest from reference TRBV19 and TRBJ2-1 gives the full variable domain: DGGITQSPKYLFRKEGQNVTLSCEQNLNHDAMYWYRQDPGQGLRLIYYSQIVNDFQKGDIAEGYSVSREKKESFPLTVTSAQKNPTAFYLCASSIPRQNNEQFFGPGTRLTVL.

Remarks on this clone: The CDR3 end is not reached by the read, which stops 3 residues before it; the germline J gene fills it in. The chain combines TRBV19 with TRBJ1-2; tentative D call: TRBD1 (6 bases). CDR1 and CDR2 (germline): LNHDA, SQIVND (reference sequence). Trimming left V 1 base short and J 7 bases short, with 16 bases between. This CDR3 comprises 15 residues. The CDR3 loop is CASSIVGRGDSGYTF. Partial CDR3 DNA: TGTGCCAGTAGTATAGTGGGCAGGGGAGACTCTGGC.

Concerning this clone itself: The sequence runs out 3 residues before the end of the CDR3; the remainder is reconstructed from the germline J gene. The rearrangement links TRBV7-3 to TRBJ2-5; TRBD2 agrees at 7 bases. Germline loops: CDR1 SGHTA, CDR2 FQGTGA. The V segment lost 1 base and the J segment 1 base; nucleotides outside the gene matches: 6. CDR3 length: 16 residues. This CDR3 reads CASSLNPGLGQETQYF. The covered CDR3 bases are TGTGCCAGCAGCTTAAATCCCGGACTAGGCCAAGAGACC.

On this clone: Read sequence stops 3 residues before the CDR3 end, and the germline J gene provides the missing end. The chain has TRBV14 and TRBJ1-2, with TRBD1 as a possible D gene (5 bases). CDR3 size: 14 residues. Trimming took 5 bases from V and 4 from J, leaving 14 bases between them. Looked up from germline, CDR1 is SGHDN and CDR2 is FVKESK. The CDR3 loop reads CASSGPRQSYGYTF. CDR3 bases read: TGTGCCAGCAGCGGGCCAAGACAGAGCTATGGC.

Frequency places this clone as medium-sized. The sequence runs out 3 residues before the end of the CDR3; the remainder is reconstructed from the germline J gene. This chain connects TRBV6-1 to TRBJ1-4; 7 positions agree with TRBD1. CDR3 length: 14 residues. The ends lost 4 bases at V and 6 bases at J; junction bases unmatched: 5. Germline loops: CDR1 MNHNS, CDR2 SASEGT. CDR3 DNA (partial): TGTGCCAGCAGTGCGACAGGGATAGATGAAAAA. It yields the protein CASSATGIDEK. The CDR3 in its entirety is CASSATGIDEKLFF.

Comments on this clone: The DNA ends 3 residues before the CDR3 does, and the rest of the CDR3 is filled in from the germline J gene. The rearrangement uses TRBV20-1 and TRBJ2-1; tentative D call: TRBD2 (6 bases). The CDR3 sequence is 14 residues long. The ends were cut back, 3 bases at V and 0 bases at J, with 9 bases in the middle. Germline V gene sequence: CDR1 DFQATT, CDR2 SNEGSKA (reference sequence). CDR3 loop: CSARGGSSYNEQFF. The DNA read from the CDR3 is TGCAGTGCTAGGGGGGGTAGCTCCTACAATGAG.

A word on this clone: The read comes to an end 3 residues before the CDR3 does, leaving the germline J gene to fill in the end. V is TRBV5-6 and J is TRBJ2-1, with a weak D call TRBD2 (6 bases). The CDR3 loop spans 13 amino acids. The V end was cut by 4 bases, the J end by 4 bases, with 9 bases between. The germline V gene has CDR1 SGHDT and CDR2 YYEEEE. The CDR3 region is CASSRSGYNEQFF. Incomplete CDR3 DNA: TGTGCCAGCAGCCGCAGCGGGTACAATGAG.

Concerning this clone: The sequenced fragment ends 3 residues before the CDR3 boundary, so the rest is inferred from the germline J gene. This chain links TRBV4-1 with TRBJ1-4; no firm D call. The V end was cut by 4 bases, the J end by 8 bases, with 14 bases between. The CDR3 is 14 residues long. CDR1 is MGHRA and CDR2 is YSYEKL in the germline V gene. The CDR3 region is CASSLDNLQEKLFF. The CDR3 DNA, read in part, is TGCGCCAGCAGCCTAGACAACTTACAGGAAAAA.

Points on this clone: The read finishes 3 residues shy of the CDR3 end, and the germline J gene is used to complete it. The chain links TRBV6-1 to TRBJ2-2, with 8 bases aligning to TRBD2. V gave up 2 bases and J gave up 4 bases; unmatched junction bases: 6. CDR1 is MNHNS, CDR2 SASEGT, per germline. The CDR3 spans 16 residues. The part of the CDR3 DNA that was read is TGTGCCAGCAGTGAAAGGGCTAGCGGGCCCACCGGGGAG. Translation: CASSERASGPTGE. In full, the CDR3 is CASSERASGPTGELFF.

As to this clone: The read finishes 3 residues shy of the CDR3 end, and the germline J gene is used to complete it. V gene TRBV18 combines with J gene TRBJ2-7, with D unresolved. The CDR3 loop spans 15 amino acids. V dropped 0 bases and J dropped 3 bases, with 12 bases sitting between them. Germline V gives CDR1 KGHSH, CDR2 LQKENI. CDR3 in amino acids: CASSPPYPSGYEQYF. The part of the CDR3 DNA that was read is TGTGCCAGCTCACCACCGTACCCTTCCGGCTACGAG. Combining the CDR3 with reference TRBV18 and TRBJ2-7 gives the whole variable domain NAGVMQNPRHLVRRRGQEARLRCSPMKGHSHVYWYRQLPEEGLKFMVYLQKENIIDESGMPKERFSAEFPKEGPSILRIQQVVRGDSAAYFCASSPPYPSGYEQYFGPGTRLTVT.

Of note for this clone: The CDR3 goes on 3 residues after the read ends, and that part is filled in from the germline J gene. J is TRBJ2-7 and V is TRBV7-2; D is possibly TRBD2 (6 bases). This CDR3 has 15 amino acids. The germline V and J ends were trimmed by 6 bases and 5 bases, with 20 bases remaining between them. Germline V CDR1 and CDR2: SGHTA, FQGNSA. CDR3 residues: CASSVSGHGGDEQYF. CDR3 bases read: TGTGCCAGCAGTGTAAGTGGACACGGGGGAGACGAG. Variable domain in full (rest from reference TRBV7-2 and TRBJ2-7): GAGVSQSPSNKVTEKGKDVELRCDPISGHTALYWYRQSLGQGLEFLIYFQGNSAPDKSGLPSDRFSAERTGGSVSTLTIQRTQQEDSAVYLCASSVSGHGGDEQYFGPGTRLTVT.

In regard to this clone: The read ends 3 residues before the CDR3 terminus; that terminus is restored from the germline J gene. This chain uses TRBV20-1 with TRBJ2-7; 9 bases match TRBD1. The CDR3 runs 15 residues. Per the germline V gene, CDR1 is DFQATT and CDR2 is SNEGSKA (reference sequence). V lost 0 bases to trimming and J lost 2 bases; unmatched junction nucleotides: 5. CDR3 sequence: CSARDKDRGTYEQYF. CDR3 DNA (partial): TGCAGTGCTAGAGATAAGGACAGGGGTACCTACGAG.

Turning to this clone: The read stops 3 residues short of the end of the CDR3; the missing end is completed from the germline J gene. The V call is TRBV20-1, the J call TRBJ1-1; D is possibly TRBD1 (5 bases). Germline assignment: CDR1 DFQATT and CDR2 SNEGSKA (reference sequence). The CDR3 extends over 15 amino acids. The V gene lost 3 bases and the J gene lost 0 bases, with 14 bases spanning the gap. CDR3 bases read: TGCAGTGCTAGTTTCGTTAAGGGGTTGAACACTGAA. Protein product: CSASFVKGLNTE. The entire CDR3 is CSASFVKGLNTEAFF.

Notes on this clone: With the read ending 3 residues before the CDR3 end, the germline J gene is used to fill in that end. The J gene is TRBJ2-3, the V gene TRBV20-1; maybe TRBD2 (7 bases). Germline lookup yields CDR1 DFQATT and CDR2 SNEGSKA (reference sequence). V was pared by 0 bases and J by 2 bases, with 24 bases between. This CDR3 comprises 19 residues. CDR3 loop: CSARDPTAWGGGYTDTQYF. The part of the CDR3 DNA that was read is TGCAGTGCTAGAGACCCGACAGCCTGGGGGGGCGGATACACAGATACG.

Turning to this clone: The read ends 3 residues shy of where the CDR3 ends; the end is completed using the germline J gene. This chain connects TRBV14 to TRBJ1-2; tentatively, D is TRBD1 (6 bases). CDR1 is SGHDN and CDR2 is FVKESK in the germline V gene. The CDR3 has 13 amino acids. This chain's CDR3 is CASSQGGGIGYTF. The CDR3 DNA, read in part, is TGTGCCAGCAGCCAGGGAGGGGGAATCGGC.

To note about this clone: The read gets to within 3 residues of the CDR3 end, and the germline J gene fills in the rest. The V and J genes are TRBV7-3 and TRBJ2-5, with D uncertain. The ends were cut back, 7 bases at V and 2 bases at J, with 14 bases in the middle. CDR3 length equals 14 residues. Per germline, CDR1 SGHTA and CDR2 FQGTGA. CDR3 DNA, as far as it was read: TGTGCCAGCAACAGAGCCCCAGCACAAGAGACC. Its translation is CASNRAPAQET. The entire CDR3 protein is CASNRAPAQETQYF. Drawing the rest from reference TRBV7-3 and TRBJ2-5, the complete variable domain is GAGVSQTPSNKVTEKGKYVELRCDPISGHTALYWYRQSLGQGPEFLIYFQGTGAADDSGLPNDRFFAVRPEGSVSTLKIQRTERGDSAVYLCASNRAPAQETQYFGPGTRLLVL.

With regard to this clone: The observed sequence ends 3 residues before the CDR3 terminus, with the missing tail filled in from the germline J gene. V is TRBV4-1 and J is TRBJ2-5; D may correspond to TRBD1 or TRBD2 (5 bases each). Germline CDR1 MGHRA, CDR2 YSYEKL. V was trimmed by 1 base and J by 5 bases, leaving 11 bases between them. The length of the CDR3 is 14 residues. This chain's CDR3 is CASSQGFREETQYF. The DNA read from the CDR3 is TGCGCCAGCAGCCAAGGGTTCAGGGAGGAGACC.

As regards this clone: The read ends 3 residues early relative to the CDR3; the germline J gene fills the gap. V gene TRBV20-1 combines with J gene TRBJ1-1, with a tentative D call TRBD1 (5 bases). Trimming shortened V by 6 bases and J by 6 bases, and 11 bases separated the two germline ends. This CDR3 contains 11 residues. Germline CDR1 reads DFQATT; CDR2 reads SNEGSKA (reference sequence). CDR3 DNA (partial): TGCAGTGCGCGGCAGGGTCCTGAA. Its protein product is CSARQGPE. The complete CDR3 sequence is CSARQGPEAFF.

Notes on this clone: The read ends 3 residues early relative to the CDR3; the germline J gene fills the gap. The J gene is TRBJ1-2, the V gene TRBV7-2; D is perhaps TRBD1 (6 bases). Trimming removed 5 bases at V and 6 bases at J, with 19 bases between. The CDR3 runs to 15 residues. Per the germline V gene, CDR1 is SGHTA and CDR2 is FQGNSA. This CDR3 is CASSTRQAPSHGYTF. The sequenced CDR3 bases are TGTGCCAGCAGCACCAGACAGGCGCCGAGCCATGGC.

In the case of this clone: The read ends 3 residues early relative to the CDR3; the germline J gene fills the gap. V is TRBV19 and J is TRBJ1-1, with TRBD1 identical over 8 bases. The CDR3 sequence is 14 residues long. The J segment lost 2 bases and the V segment lost 7 bases, leaving 6 bases of the junction unmatched. Germline-derived CDR1 and CDR2 are LNHDA and SQIVND (reference sequence). CDR3 protein: CASIRTGGNTEAFF. CDR3 DNA, as far as it was read: TGTGCCAGTATTCGCACAGGGGGTAACACTGAA.